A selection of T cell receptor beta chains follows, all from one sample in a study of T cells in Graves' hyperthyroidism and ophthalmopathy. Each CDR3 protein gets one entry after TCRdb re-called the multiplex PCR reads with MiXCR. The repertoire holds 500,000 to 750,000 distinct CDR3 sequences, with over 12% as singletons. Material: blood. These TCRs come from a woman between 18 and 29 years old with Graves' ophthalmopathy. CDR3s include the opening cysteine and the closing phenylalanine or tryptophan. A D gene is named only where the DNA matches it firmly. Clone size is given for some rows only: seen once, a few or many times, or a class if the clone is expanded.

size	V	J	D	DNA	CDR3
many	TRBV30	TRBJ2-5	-	TGTGCCTGGAGTTTTACCTCGGGGGAGACCCAGTACTTC	CAWSFTSGETQYF
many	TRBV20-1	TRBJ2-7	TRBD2	TGCAGTGCTAGAGTCGGGAGGGCCTCTTGGTACGAGCAGTACTTC	CSARVGRASWYEQYF
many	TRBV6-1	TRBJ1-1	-	TGTGCCAGCAGTCGCGCACCCAGGGGACAGAACACTGAAGCTTTCTTT	CASSRAPRGQNTEAFF
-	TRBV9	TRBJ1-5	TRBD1	TGTGCCAGCAGCGGAGGAGACAGGGGTCAGCCCCAGCATTTT	CASSGGDRGQPQHF
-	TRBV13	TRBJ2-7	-	TGTGCCAGCAGCTTAGGCCCCAGCCGATCCTACGAGCAGTACTTC	CASSLGPSRSYEQYF
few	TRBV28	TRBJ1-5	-	TGTGCCAGCAGTTTATCGGGGGAGATGCGGCCCCAGCATTTT	CASSLSGEMRPQHF
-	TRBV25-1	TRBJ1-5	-	TGTGCCAGCAGTGAGCCGGGCTTTCAGCCCCAGCATTTT	CASSEPGFQPQHF
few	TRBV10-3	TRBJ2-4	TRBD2	TGTGCCATCAGTGAGGCGACTAGCGGGATGGAAAACATTCAGTACTTC	CAISEATSGMENIQYF
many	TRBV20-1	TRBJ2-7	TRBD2	TGCAGTGCTAGAGTTCGACTAGCGGGGACCGGTACCTACGAGCAGTACTTC	CSARVRLAGTGTYEQYF
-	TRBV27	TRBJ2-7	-	TGTGCCAGCAGTTGGTCGGTCTCCTACGAGCAGTACTTC	CASSWSVSYEQYF
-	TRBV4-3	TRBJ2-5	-	TGCGCCAGCAGCCAAGGGTATTTAGAAGAGACCCAGTACTTC	CASSQGYLEETQYF
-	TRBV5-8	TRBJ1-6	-	TGTGCCAGCAGCTTGCCCGGGGCGGTAAATTCACCCCTCCACTTT	CASSLPGAVNSPLHF
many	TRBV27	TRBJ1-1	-	TGTGCCAGCAGTTTAAGATTAGGAATGAACACTGAAGCTTTCTTT	CASSLRLGMNTEAFF
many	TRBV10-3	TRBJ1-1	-	TGTGCCATCAGTGGGACAGCTGACACTGAAGCTTTCTTT	CAISGTADTEAFF
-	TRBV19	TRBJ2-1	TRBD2	TGTGCCAGTAGTAGCAGTGATGTGAGCGGGACCCAGTTCTTC	CASSSSDVSGTQFF
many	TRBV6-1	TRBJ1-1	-	TGTGCCGGTCCCCCAGGGGAATGGGGCACTGAAGCTTTCTTT	CAGPPGEWGTEAFF
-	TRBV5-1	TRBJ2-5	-	TGCGCCAGCAGCTTAGCCCCAGGGCCGCAAGAGACCCAGTACTTC	CASSLAPGPQETQYF
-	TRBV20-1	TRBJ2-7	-	TGCAGTGCTAGGCGGCCTGATGAGCAGTACTTC	CSARRPDEQYF
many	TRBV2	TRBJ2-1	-	TGTGCCAGCAGTGCCAAGCGCGAGCAGTTCTTC	CASSAKREQFF
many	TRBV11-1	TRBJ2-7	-	TGTGCCAGCAGCTGGTCGGCGGATTACACCTACGAGCAGTACTTC	CASSWSADYTYEQYF
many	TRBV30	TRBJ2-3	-	TGTGCCTGGAGTTGGACAGTCACAGATACGCAGTATTTT	CAWSWTVTDTQYF
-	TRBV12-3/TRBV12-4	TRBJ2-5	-	TGTGCCAGCAGTCTCCTTAGCGGAAAAGAGACCCAGTACTTC	CASSLLSGKETQYF